This TCR beta chain was captured by sequencing in a study of beta chain features in type 1 diabetes. The study's findings and limits: Shorter TCRB CDR3s, moderately but significantly so, marked every one of the four CD4+ subsets in Type 1 diabetes patients. The study found fewer insertions and more deletions at VDJ junctions in type 1 diabetes patients.

Every bit of the isolated RNA underwent reverse transcription, so sequencing read expressed TCRB transcripts. Repertoires were generated with immunoSEQ multiplex PCR, while TCRdb's copy carries only in-frame clones and drops some. The data contain 150,000 to 200,000 clones, approximately 7.8% of them singletons. Trimming cost V 10 bases and J 4 bases; bases outside gene matches: 16. Germline loops: CDR1 SGHNT, CDR2 YYREEE (reference sequence). The CDR3 extends over 15 amino acids. This clone was counted a few times. Its specificity is not known. Sequenced material: central memory CD4+ T cells from blood. The gene calls are TRBV5-4 and TRBJ2-5, with 7 bases identical to TRBD2. This TCR came from a woman between 40 and 55 years old with type 1 diabetes. The CDR3 is CAGTSSLGGVETQYF. The CDR3 coding sequence is TGTGCCGGGACCAGCAGCTTGGGGGGGGTAGAGACCCAGTACTTC.